These T cell receptor beta chains were read from a single sample in a study of CD8 T cell repertoires and HIV-1 epitope variants. Profiling relied on immunoSEQ multiplex PCR, and the TCRdb table lists in-frame clones only, not all of them. This table holds 90,000 or so clones, roughly four fifths found once. The specimen was uncultured baseline CD8+ T cells from peripheral blood mononuclear cells (PBMCs). These receptors came from a male donor with HIV. CDR3s include the opening cysteine and the closing phenylalanine or tryptophan. A D gene is named only where the DNA matches it firmly. Rows give clone size only sometimes, using once, few, many, or a class for an expanded clone.

j_call v_call clone_size d_call cdr3_aa cdr3_nt
TRBJ1-3 TRBV7-9 - TRBD1 CASSLGTGARFSGNTIYF TGTGCCAGCAGCTTAGGAACAGGGGCGCGATTCTCTGGAAACACCATATATTTT
TRBJ2-7 TRBV5-1 - - CASRLLGSSTYEQYF TGCGCCAGCCGCTTGTTGGGCAGTTCAACCTACGAGCAGTACTTC
TRBJ2-5 TRBV2 - TRBD2 CASSPGVTSGQETQYF TGTGCCAGCAGCCCTGGGGTTACTAGCGGCCAAGAGACCCAGTACTTC
TRBJ1-4 TRBV27 - TRBD1 CASSSRRGVTNEKLFF TGTGCCAGCAGTTCCCGCAGGGGGGTTACTAATGAAAAACTGTTTTTT
TRBJ2-7 TRBV7-9 - TRBD1 CASSQTGVNEQYF TGTGCCAGCAGCCAAACAGGGGTCAACGAGCAGTACTTC
TRBJ1-2 TRBV28 - TRBD1 CASKPPDRVDGYTF TGTGCCAGTAAACCCCCCGACAGGGTCGATGGCTACACCTTC
TRBJ2-7 TRBV6-5 few - CASSVGRGYEQYF TGTGCCAGCTCGGTGGGCCGTGGCTACGAGCAGTACTTC
TRBJ2-7 TRBV9 - - CASSASGASYEQYF TGTGCCAGCAGCGCCTCAGGGGCTTCCTACGAGCAGTACTTC
TRBJ1-5 TRBV19 - - CASSIGRGGQPQHF TGTGCCAGTAGTATCGGCAGGGGAGGCCAGCCCCAGCATTTT
TRBJ2-3 TRBV28 - - CASRRGDRGTDTQYF TGTGCCAGCAGGAGGGGGGACAGAGGAACAGATACGCAGTATTTT
TRBJ2-7 TRBV5-1 once - CASSPGTTGRHEQYF TGCGCCAGCAGCCCCGGGACAACCGGGCGGCACGAGCAGTACTTC
TRBJ1-1 TRBV5-1 - - CASSFRQDNEAFF TGCGCCAGCAGCTTCCGACAGGACAATGAAGCTTTCTTT
TRBJ1-1 TRBV27 few - CASSHGGGNTEAFF TGTGCCAGCAGCCACGGGGGTGGGAACACTGAAGCTTTCTTT
TRBJ1-5 TRBV5-5 - TRBD1 CASSLTGTGSYQPQHF TGTGCCAGCAGCTTGACCGGGACAGGTTCGTATCAGCCCCAGCATTTT
TRBJ1-2 TRBV5-4 few - CASSLGFQDVGDYGYTF TGTGCCAGCAGCTTGGGATTTCAGGATGTAGGCGACTATGGCTACACCTTC
TRBJ2-1 TRBV5-3 few - CARRCNRDFYYNEQFF TGTGCCAGAAGATGCAACCGGGACTTCTACTACAATGAGCAGTTCTTC
TRBJ1-3 TRBV4-2 - - CASSQQLKMANLGTGNTIYF TGTGCCAGCAGCCAACAACTCAAGATGGCGAATTTGGGGACTGGAAACACCATATATTTT
TRBJ1-5 TRBV5-5 few - CASSSLGSNQPQHF TGTGCCAGCAGCTCCCTAGGTAGCAATCAGCCCCAGCATTTT
TRBJ1-3 TRBV7-9 few - CASSRRLSGAGNTIYF TGTGCCAGCAGCCGCAGGCTAAGCGGGGCTGGAAACACCATATATTTT
TRBJ1-2 TRBV5-1 - - CASSLAGADYGYTF TGCGCCAGCAGCTTGGCAGGGGCCGACTATGGCTACACCTTC
TRBJ2-7 TRBV18 - TRBD1 CASSPTGNYEQYF TGTGCCAGCTCACCGACAGGGAACTACGAGCAGTACTTC
TRBJ1-2 TRBV2 - - CASSLGRINYGYTF TGTGCCAGCAGTTTAGGCAGGATAAACTATGGCTACACCTTC
TRBJ1-1 TRBV2 few - CASTPREGTEAFF TGTGCCAGCACCCCCAGGGAGGGCACTGAAGCTTTCTTT
TRBJ2-5 TRBV7-6 - - CASRQRETQYF TGTGCCAGCAGGCAACGGGAGACCCAGTACTTC
TRBJ2-7 TRBV9 - - CASSVAGISAGEQYF TGTGCCAGCAGCGTAGCGGGCATCTCCGCCGGGGAGCAGTACTTC
TRBJ2-5 TRBV10-3 - - CAIGREGETQYF TGTGCCATCGGCAGGGAAGGAGAGACCCAGTACTTC
TRBJ2-6 TRBV6-5 - - CASTQDSGANVLTF TGTGCCAGCACTCAGGACTCTGGGGCCAACGTCCTGACTTTC
TRBJ2-5 TRBV9 - - CASSVEGRWEETQYF TGTGCCAGCAGCGTAGAAGGGAGATGGGAAGAGACCCAGTACTTC
TRBJ1-1 TRBV2 few - CASRRRENTEAFF TGTGCCAGCAGGCGACGCGAGAACACTGAAGCTTTCTTT